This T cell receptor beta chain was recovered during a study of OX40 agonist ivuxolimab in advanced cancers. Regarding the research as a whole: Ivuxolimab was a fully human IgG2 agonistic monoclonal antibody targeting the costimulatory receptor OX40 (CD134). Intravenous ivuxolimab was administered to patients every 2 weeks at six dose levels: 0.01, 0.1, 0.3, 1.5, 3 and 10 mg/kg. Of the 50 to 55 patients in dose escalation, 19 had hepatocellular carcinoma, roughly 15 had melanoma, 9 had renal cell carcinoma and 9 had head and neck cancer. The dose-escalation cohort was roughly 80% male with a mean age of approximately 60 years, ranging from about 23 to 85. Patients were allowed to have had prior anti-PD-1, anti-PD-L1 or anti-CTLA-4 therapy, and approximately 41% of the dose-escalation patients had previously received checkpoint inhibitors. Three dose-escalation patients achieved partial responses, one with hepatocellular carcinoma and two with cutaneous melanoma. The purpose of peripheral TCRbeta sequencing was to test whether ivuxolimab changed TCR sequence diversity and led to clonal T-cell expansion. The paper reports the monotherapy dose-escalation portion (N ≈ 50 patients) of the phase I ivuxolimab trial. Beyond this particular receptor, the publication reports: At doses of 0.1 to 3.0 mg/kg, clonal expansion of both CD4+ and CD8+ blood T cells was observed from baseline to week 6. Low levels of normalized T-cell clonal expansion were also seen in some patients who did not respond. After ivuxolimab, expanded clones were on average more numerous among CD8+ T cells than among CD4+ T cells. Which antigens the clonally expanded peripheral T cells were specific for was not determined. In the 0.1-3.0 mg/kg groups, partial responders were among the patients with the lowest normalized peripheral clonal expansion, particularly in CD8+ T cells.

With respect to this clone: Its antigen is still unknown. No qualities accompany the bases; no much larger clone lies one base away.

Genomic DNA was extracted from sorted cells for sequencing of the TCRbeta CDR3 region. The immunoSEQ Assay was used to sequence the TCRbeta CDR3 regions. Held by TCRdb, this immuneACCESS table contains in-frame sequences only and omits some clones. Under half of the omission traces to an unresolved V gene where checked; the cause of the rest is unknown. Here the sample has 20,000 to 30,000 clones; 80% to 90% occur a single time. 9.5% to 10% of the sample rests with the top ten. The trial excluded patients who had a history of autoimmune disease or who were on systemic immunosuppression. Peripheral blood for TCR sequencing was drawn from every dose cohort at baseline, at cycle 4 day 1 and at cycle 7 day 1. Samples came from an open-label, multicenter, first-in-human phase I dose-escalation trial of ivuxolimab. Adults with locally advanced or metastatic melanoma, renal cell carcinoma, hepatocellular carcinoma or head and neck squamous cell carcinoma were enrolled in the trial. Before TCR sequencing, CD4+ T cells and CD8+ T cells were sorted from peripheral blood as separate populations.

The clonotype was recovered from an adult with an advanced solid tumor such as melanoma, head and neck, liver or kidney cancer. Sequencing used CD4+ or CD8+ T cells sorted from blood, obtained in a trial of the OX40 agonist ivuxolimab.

Read as DNA, the sequence is TGCGCCAGCAGTTGGGACTCCTCCTACGAGCAGTACTTC. It translates to CASSWDSSYEQYF. This receptor chain uses TRBV5-1 and TRBJ2-7; the best D guess is TRBD2, with 6 bases matching. Taken from the germline V gene, the CDR1 and CDR2 loops are SGHRS and YFSETQ. Trimming removed 5 bases from V and 0 bases from J, leaving 9 bases between the germline ends. From the cysteine up to the phenylalanine, the CDR3 has a length of 13 residues. The CDR3 DNA has 39 bases and is translated from base 1. The CDR3 plus the reference TRBV5-1 and TRBJ2-7 genes for the other parts give the full variable domain: KAGVTQTPRYLIKTRGQQVTLSCSPISGHRSVSWYQQTPGQGLQFLFEYFSETQRNKGNFPGRFSGRQFSNSRSEMNVSTLELGDSALYLCASSWDSSYEQYFGPGTRLTVT.